These 15 T cell receptor beta chains share one sample of origin, sequenced in a study of blood T cells in healthy people across ages. Next came a second PCR, run for about 6 to 12 cycles, which used a sample-barcoded 5' primer along with a J-beta primer mix. Each CDR3 protein gets one entry after TCRdb re-called the 5' RACE reads with MiXCR. This table holds around 800,000 distinct CDR3 sequences, around a quarter found once. These data are also associated with another study on T cells of mothers and their children.

The sequenced sample consisted of blood. The receptors here all came from a boy aged 5-17 years in good health.

The gene calls are TRBV20-1 and TRBJ1-2; D is possibly TRBD1 (6 bases). V was shortened by 6 bases and J by 7 bases, with 15 bases between the two germline ends. Germline V gene sequence: CDR1 DFQATT, CDR2 SNEGSKA (reference sequence). The CDR3 covers 12 residues. The CDR3 coding sequence is TGCAGTGCAAAACAGGGATCGAGTGGCTACACCTTC. Translation gives CSAKQGSSGYTF.

This clonotype was seen more than once but under ten times. The chain carries TRBV10-2 and TRBJ2-1; 7 positions match TRBD2. The CDR3 has 14 amino acids. The J segment lost 0 bases and the V segment lost 8 bases, leaving 4 bases of the junction unmatched. CDR1 and CDR2 (germline): WSHSY, SAAADI. The CDR3 loop is CASYTSVSYNEQFF. CDR3 bases: TGCGCCAGCTACACTAGCGTCTCCTACAATGAGCAGTTCTTC.

The V gene is TRBV28, the J gene TRBJ2-1, with D possibly called TRBD1 or TRBD2 (5 bases each). CDR3 length: 17 amino acids. Between the trimmed V and J ends, which lost 5 bases and 2 bases, there was a span of 19 bases. Germline CDR1 reads MDHEN; CDR2 reads SYDVKM. Here the CDR3 DNA reads TGTGCCAGCAGTATACCCGGCGGGCAGGGACCCTACAATGAGCAGTTCTTC. The encoded protein is CASSIPGGQGPYNEQFF.

The chain recombines TRBV7-2 with TRBJ2-7; 9 bases line up with TRBD2. V shed 1 base, J shed 3 bases, and the junction held 7 bases outside the gene matches. Germline CDR1 reads SGHTA; CDR2 reads FQGNSA. The CDR3 runs to 16 residues. CDR3 sequence: CASSLVSGGPGYEQYF. Here the CDR3 DNA reads TGTGCCAGCAGCTTAGTAAGCGGGGGGCCGGGCTACGAGCAGTACTTC.

The chain combines TRBV5-1 with TRBJ2-3; D tentatively reads TRBD1 or TRBD2 (5 bases each). CDR1 SGHRS and CDR2 YFSETQ come from the germline V gene. The CDR3 covers 17 residues. V was clipped by 3 bases and J by 0 bases, with 17 bases between them. As DNA, the CDR3 is TGCGCCAGCAGCTACCTCCCAGGGACCTCTAGCACAGATACGCAGTATTTT. Amino acid sequence: CASSYLPGTSSTDTQYF.

This rearrangement joins TRBV20-1 to TRBJ1-5; maybe TRBD1 (6 bases). V dropped 5 bases and J dropped 5 bases, with 13 bases sitting between them. This CDR3 comprises 13 residues. Germline values: CDR1 DFQATT, CDR2 SNEGSKA (reference sequence). DNA for the CDR3: TGCAGTGCTGCGGACAGAGATGATCAGCCCCAGCATTTT. This gives the protein CSAADRDDQPQHF.

This clonotype occurred many times. The V and J genes are TRBV7-2 and TRBJ2-5, with 14 nucleotides matching TRBD2. Judging by the DNA end, TRBJ2-1 fits better; the J call may be wrong. The CDR3 is 17 residues long. Germline V CDR1 and CDR2: SGHTA, FQGNSA. The CDR3 sequence is CASSGRSGTSGGGEQFF. For the CDR3, the DNA is TGTGCCAGCAGCGGACGCAGTGGGACTAGCGGGGGCGGTGAGCAGTTCTTC.

This clonotype showed up just a few times. CDR3: CASSLERGGPNEQFF. CDR3 nucleotides: TGTGCCAGCAGTTTGGAGCGGGGGGGTCCCAATGAGCAGTTCTTC. V and J are TRBV6-4 and TRBJ2-1; 10 bases are a match to TRBD2. Germline-derived CDR1 and CDR2 are MRHNA and SNTAGT. The CDR3 consists of 15 residues. With 5 bases clipped from V and 6 bases from J, the junction kept 7 bases outside the gene matches.

This clonotype was observed a handful of times. This chain joins TRBV11-2 and TRBJ2-7; D is perhaps TRBD2 (6 bases). V was cut by 4 bases and J by 3 bases, with 16 bases left in between. This CDR3 is 15 amino acids long. CDR1 is SGHAT, CDR2 FQNNGV, per germline. CDR3 sequence: CASSSGVNRIYEQYF. CDR3 nucleotides: TGTGCCAGCAGCTCGGGGGTGAATCGGATCTACGAGCAGTACTTC.

V and J are TRBV5-1 and TRBJ2-5, with a possible D match to TRBD1 (6 bases). V lost 4 bases and J 5 bases, leaving 15 bases between the germline ends. Germline loops: CDR1 SGHRS, CDR2 YFSETQ. The CDR3 length is 14 residues. CDR3 bases: TGCGCCAGCAGCGCGGATACAGGGTCGGAGACCCAGTACTTC. Translation gives CASSADTGSETQYF.

In its sample, this clonotype was seen a few times. The gene calls are TRBV7-6 and TRBJ2-5, with 11 positions matching TRBD2. The V segment lost 4 bases and the J segment 5 bases; nucleotides outside the gene matches: 9. CDR1 and CDR2 from the germline V gene are SGHVS and FNYEAQ. CDR3 size: 16 residues. The DNA of the CDR3 is TGTGCCAGCAGCTCCCCGGGTTTAGCGGGGGGGGAGACCCAGTACTTC. Its protein is CASSSPGLAGGETQYF.

V is TRBV2 and J is TRBJ2-5, with TRBD1 matching over 8 bases. The end of the DNA fits TRBJ2-1 better, so the J call may be wrong. The germline V gene has CDR1 SNHLY and CDR2 FYNNEI. CDR3 length equals 13 residues. This CDR3 is CASSRGLCNEQFF. For the CDR3, the DNA is TGTGCCAGCAGCAGGGGGCTGTGCAATGAGCAGTTCTTC.

The CDR3 DNA sequence: TGTGCCAGCAGTGCCCTGACACTTTACGAGCAGTACTTC. Encoded protein: CASSALTLYEQYF. The chain is built from TRBV12-3 or TRBV12-4 and TRBJ2-7; unclear D gene. The germline V and J ends were trimmed by 5 bases and 4 bases, with 12 bases remaining between them. The CDR3 is 13 residues long.

This clonotype was seen a handful of times. CDR3: CSVVNRLAGASSYNEQFF. The DNA for the CDR3 is TGCAGCGTTGTAAATAGGCTAGCGGGGGCCTCCTCCTACAATGAGCAGTTCTTC. The chain combines TRBV29-1 with TRBJ2-1; 10 bases align to TRBD2. Germline V lookup: CDR1 SQVTM, CDR2 ANQGSEA. This CDR3 has 18 amino acids. V dropped 4 bases and J dropped 0; count of bases not matched to a gene: 12.

This clonotype showed up just a few times. V is TRBV12-3 or TRBV12-4 and J is TRBJ1-1; the match to TRBD1 covers 7 bases. There are 14 residues in the CDR3. The V segment lost 6 bases and the J segment 3 bases; nucleotides outside the gene matches: 7. CDR3 protein: CASSRRQGYTEAFF. In nucleotides, the CDR3 is TGTGCCAGCAGCCGCAGACAGGGATACACTGAAGCTTTCTTT.